One TCR beta chain is described in this entry. Its antigen is not identified. This entry is derived from a study of PD-L1 blockade in urothelial cancer. The wider study: Blood gave a median 141,255 T cells. Study-level points and caveats: Durable-benefit patients had greater expansion of tumor-associated blood clones at 3 weeks.

The CDR3 covers 15 residues. Trimming cost V 1 base and J 4 bases, with 14 bases left between them. Per the germline V gene, CDR1 is SGDLS and CDR2 is YYNGEE. The time point is: peripheral blood 6 weeks after treatment start. Spiking each PCR with synthetic TCR analog templates was performed. Method: immunoSEQ multiplex PCR; TCRdb's copy keeps in-frame clones and lacks some. Among more than 40,000 clones listed, about four fifths were seen once. The chain couples TRBV9 to TRBJ2-5; tentatively, D is TRBD2 (7 bases). The sequence was obtained from a man aged 55-75 years with urothelial cancer. The sequencing here drew on PBMCs, taken around atezolizumab (anti-PD-L1) treatment. This chain's CDR3 is CASSVWSGGPETQYF. CDR3 nucleotides: TGTGCCAGCAGCGTATGGTCCGGGGGGCCAGAGACCCAGTACTTC.